This entry features one TCR beta chain sequence. Donors gave around 9.8 milliliters of peripheral blood apiece. Per sample, extraction of total RNA gave at least 5 micrograms in every case. Germline CDR1 is MDHEN and CDR2 is SYDVKM. V was clipped by 6 bases and J by 7 bases, with 11 bases between them. This CDR3 has 12 residues. This specimen comes from a study of blood T cells in healthy people across ages. Using a J-beta primer mix together with a sample-barcoded 5' primer, a second PCR was run for about 6 to 11 cycles. Unique molecular identifiers of 12 random nucleotides labeled each cDNA. TCRdb recomputed calls from the 5' RACE reads with MiXCR, one row per CDR3 protein. This sample yields some 1.7 million distinct CDR3 sequences, of which under 30% are seen a single time; about 7.7% belongs to the top ten.

The gene calls are TRBV28 and TRBJ2-3; D is undetermined. The source material was blood. The receptor was derived from a woman in her 30s in good health. The CDR3 protein is CASRAPEHTQYF. The DNA for the CDR3 is TGTGCCAGCAGGGCGCCTGAGCATACGCAGTATTTT.